This T cell receptor (beta chain) was captured by sequencing in a study of PD-L1 blockade in urothelial cancer. Across the whole study: Bladder-origin urothelial cancer in males covered twenty-five of 29 patients. Study outcomes and limitations: Clonality of blood TCR below the median before treatment predicted better survival.

Sequenced by immunoSEQ multiplex PCR; TCRdb stores in-frame clones only, minus some. Of approximately 100,000 clones in the sample, approximately 90% were seen once. Trimming took off 3 bases at V and 2 bases at J, with 12 bases between the two ends. Per germline, CDR1 SGHDN and CDR2 FVKESK. The CDR3 loop spans 15 amino acids. The patients had locally advanced or metastatic urothelial carcinoma. In regard to this clone: Its antigen is still unknown.

The sample was PBMCs, taken around atezolizumab (anti-PD-L1) treatment. The receptor was isolated from a woman over 75 with urothelial cancer. V and J are TRBV14 and TRBJ2-3; D is uncertain. The CDR3 DNA is TGTGCCAGCAGCCACGGTAGTCTTGACACAGATACGCAGTATTTT. Its translation: CASSHGSLDTDTQYF.